Reported below is one T cell receptor (beta chain). Antigen: not known. The assay used deep level. Per the authors' pipeline: Filtering of immunoSEQ junctional sequences could not match full-length read filtering. Produced via immunoSEQ multiplex PCR; TCRdb's table is partial and in-frame only. The V and J calls and the clone size are those of that table, but D and trimming were determined from the DNA. The sample carries about 1.5 million clones, 98% recorded once. The data originate from a study of shared clonotypes between healthy human individuals. Study-level results: Rarefaction indicated that sorted-subset sequencing remained incomplete although depth was large.

This TCR was sampled from a man aged 25-45 years in good health. The sequenced material came from naive CD4+ T cells sorted from blood. Subset given: CD45RA+ positively selected.

CDR3 sequence: CAWSVPLVWPGLGYTF. The DNA for the CDR3 is TGTGCCTGGAGTGTACCGTTGGTGTGGCCTGGACTAGGCTACACCTTC. The chain is built from TRBV30 and TRBJ1-2; D unclear. Germline CDR1 reads GTSNPN; CDR2 reads SVGIG (reference sequence). CDR3 size: 16 residues. V was cut by 0 bases and J by 8 bases, with 22 bases left in between.